This T cell receptor beta chain was profiled in a study of T cell repertoires in cytomegalovirus infection. Across the study: CMV infection plus the matching HLA type was flagged by public TCR beta signatures. The study's findings and limits: What dominated the ex vivo response were HLA-C-restricted CMV-specific TCR beta clonotypes. Adding up the frequency of public TCR beta families identified people who carried CMV plus the relevant HLA.

MiXCR, run by TCRdb on the reads, gives a single entry per CDR3 protein. The table records 290,000 or so distinct CDR3 sequences, under 30% of them present only once. V lost 5 bases and J 0 bases, leaving 10 bases between the germline ends. This CDR3 has 14 residues. From germline, CDR1 is MDHEN and CDR2 SYDVKM. This clonotype was detected a few times. The antigen remains undetermined. The chain combines TRBV28 with TRBJ1-1, with D maybe TRBD1 (5 bases). The TCR originated in a human donor in good health (CMV status not recorded). Some clones in this sample may be carry-over from other donors' samples. The sequenced sample was PBMCs. The CDR3 loop is CASSPRAMNTEAFF. The CDR3 DNA sequence: TGTGCCAGCAGTCCCAGGGCCATGAACACTGAAGCTTTCTTT.